These T cell receptor beta chains were read from a single sample in a study of blood T cell repertoires in COVID-19. Repertoires were generated with immunoSEQ multiplex PCR, while TCRdb's copy carries only in-frame clones and drops some. The sample holds about 220,000 clones, 82% seen once. The specimen was peripheral blood. All receptors come from a woman at least 80 years old with acute or convalescent COVID-19. The CDR3 runs from the conserved cysteine through the conserved F or W.

v_call	j_call	cdr3_aa
TRBV15	TRBJ1-2	CATSRDLYGQIYGYTF
TRBV5-1	TRBJ2-7	CASSFGLAPYEQYF
TRBV6-5	TRBJ1-2	CASSLDRGNGYTF
TRBV28	TRBJ1-1	CASSLITNRMNTEAFF
TRBV4-1	TRBJ2-2	CASSHSYGTPSAGELFF
TRBV27	TRBJ2-1	CASSLLSWSEQFF
TRBV2	TRBJ2-6	CASRDRTGANVLTF
TRBV5-1	TRBJ1-2	CASSPETAFYGYTF
TRBV7-9	TRBJ1-1	CASSSLDRGTEAFF
TRBV2	TRBJ1-1	CASSGQVGNTEAFF
TRBV7-3	TRBJ1-1	CASSFLRLNTEAFF
TRBV11-1	TRBJ2-1	CASSLRTATSYNEQFF
TRBV18	TRBJ1-4	CASSPTTGGIEKLFF
TRBV12-3/TRBV12-4	TRBJ2-3	CASSYRDTQYF
TRBV19	TRBJ2-1	CASSKGLLPRHEQFF
TRBV19	TRBJ1-2	CASSLQQGSYGYTF